This paragraph covers one T cell receptor beta chain sequence. The antigen is unknown. Profiling relied on immunoSEQ multiplex PCR, and the TCRdb table lists in-frame clones only, not all of them. The data show a few thousand clones, with 75% seen just once and roughly 15% held by the top ten. This CDR3 spans 14 amino acids. From germline, CDR1 is MDHEN and CDR2 SYDVKM. Unmatched junction bases numbered 8, after V lost 9 bases and J lost 3 bases. Over chemoradiotherapy, repertoires were sampled more than once. This sample was included in a study of chemoradiotherapy in HPV16-positive cancers. Study-level background: Candidate HPV-specific clones and shared TCR motifs came from a couple of HPV16-positive patients.

Study-wide findings and caveats: For HPV16-positive patients, expanding HPV-responsive T cells associated with longer recurrence-free survival.

The chain joins TRBV28 to TRBJ2-3; 8 bases map to TRBD2. This TCR derives from a human donor with HPV-associated anogenital cancer. This sample was obtained from a patient who underwent chemoradiotherapy. DNA for the CDR3: TGTGCCAGACGGGAGGGGAATTCAACAGATACGCAGTATTTT. It encodes CARREGNSTDTQYF.